The source of this T cell receptor (beta chain) is a study of T cells after yellow fever vaccination. MiXCR, run by TCRdb on the 5' RACE reads, gives a single entry per CDR3 protein. The sample shows about 500,000 distinct CDR3 sequences, about 17% of them seen only once. Germline CDR1 reads KGHDR; CDR2 reads SFDVKD. Trimming cost V 3 bases and J 4 bases; bases outside gene matches: 10. The CDR3 covers 16 residues. This clonotype was counted ten times or more. The chain employs TRBV24-1 and TRBJ2-5, with 7 bases that match TRBD1. Sequences were derived from PBMCs, sampled about 5 days after the first yellow fever vaccination. The receptor's source is a man aged 18 to 30 who received the YFV17D yellow fever vaccine. This chain's CDR3 is CATSDLGQAPGETQYF. The CDR3 nucleotides read TGTGCCACCAGTGATCTAGGACAGGCGCCGGGAGAGACCCAGTACTTC.